This TCR beta chain was identified in a study of post-analysis software for immune sequencing data. As for the study in general: Recorded subtypes: relapsing-remitting, secondary progressive, progressive-relapsing; some patients unannotated. Notes on the study in general: Significantly lower normalized Chao1 diversity was found in patients with multiple sclerosis relative to controls. TRBV5-6, TRBV5-1 and TRBV20-1 were among five TRBV segments more frequent in patients than controls. Strong co-clustering by F measure was evident for samples that had been prepared in the same batch.

Each TCR beta cDNA library carried unique molecular identifiers. The T cell input of roughly 0.9 to 10 million gave about half a million cDNA molecules. TCRdb itself ran the PCR reads through MiXCR, one entry per CDR3 protein. The table shows some 700,000 distinct CDR3 sequences, with roughly three fifths occurring only once. This CDR3 contains 15 residues. Germline CDR1 is GTSNPN and CDR2 is SVGIG (reference sequence). J lost 3 bases, V lost 0 bases, and 6 bases had no gene match. As to this clonotype: The antigen is not known.

The clonotype originates from a girl aged 2-10 years with multiple sclerosis. Sequencing input: blood. J is TRBJ2-7 and V is TRBV30, with TRBD1 matching 9 bases. The CDR3 nucleotides are TGTGCCTGGAGTGTACATTGGGACAGGGACTACGAGCAGTACTTC. The encoded protein is CAWSVHWDRDYEQYF.